The 3 T cell receptor beta chains in this list originate from one sample, sequenced in a study of molecular identifiers for immune sequencing clone quantification listed by TCRdb under 2018. Library prep was done by PCR. Sequencing instrument: Illumina HiSeq 4000. Clones were called with MiXCR by TCRdb after fastp trimmed the public reads at Q25, and only in-frame beta chains were retained. Under each unique CDR3 protein, matching rows form one entry showing the most common genes and DNA. The sample table lists 9,500 to 15,000 distinct CDR3 sequences, 18% of them with a count of one. The top ten hold 1.5% of the sample. Sequencing input: naive CD8+ T cells from blood, with Jurkat cell RNA spiked in. Read against the paper, the sample's cell subset or site label means: FACS-sorted CD8+CD4-CCR7+CD45RA+ naive T cells. These receptors were obtained from a human donor in good health. Some libraries in this study had Jurkat cell RNA spiked in.

By sample share, this clonotype is medium-sized. This chain links TRBV14 with TRBJ1-2; D gene ambiguous. The CDR3 totals 14 residues. Per germline, CDR1 SGHDN and CDR2 FVKESK. Trimming pared 4 bases from V and 4 bases from J, leaving 13 bases between. CDR3 DNA: TGTGCCAGCAGCCCGCGGCCCCTCTTCTATGGCTACACCTTC. Protein sequence: CASSPRPLFYGYTF.

This clonotype was picked up many times. The rearrangement joins TRBV13 to TRBJ2-7, with D perhaps matching TRBD2 (5 bases). Between the trimmed V and J ends, which lost 5 bases and 0 bases, there was a span of 8 bases. CDR3 length: 13 residues. Germline assignment: CDR1 PRHDT and CDR2 FYEKMQ (reference sequence). CDR3 nucleotide sequence: TGTGCCAGCAGCCCGGGGTCCTCCTACGAGCAGTACTTC. This translates into CASSPGSSYEQYF.

This clonotype was recorded at least ten times. The chain links TRBV7-8 to TRBJ2-3; no definite D call. The CDR3 totals 12 residues. CDR1 SGHVS and CDR2 FQNEAQ come from the germline V gene. Trimming took off 5 bases at V and 4 bases at J, with 7 bases between the two ends. CDR3: CASSLGPDTQYF. In nucleotides, the CDR3 is TGTGCCAGCAGCCTAGGGCCAGATACGCAGTATTTT.